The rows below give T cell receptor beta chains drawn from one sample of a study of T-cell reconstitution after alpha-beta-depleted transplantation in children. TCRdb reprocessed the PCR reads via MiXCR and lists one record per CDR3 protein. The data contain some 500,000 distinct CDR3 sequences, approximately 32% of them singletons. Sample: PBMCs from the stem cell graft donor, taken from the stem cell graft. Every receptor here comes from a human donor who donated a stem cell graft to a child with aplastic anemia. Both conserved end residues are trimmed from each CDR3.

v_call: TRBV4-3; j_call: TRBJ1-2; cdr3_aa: ASSQDEKGYT
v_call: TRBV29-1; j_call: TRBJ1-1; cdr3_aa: SVVEVPMNTEAF
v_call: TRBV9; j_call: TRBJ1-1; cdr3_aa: ASSVATETEAF
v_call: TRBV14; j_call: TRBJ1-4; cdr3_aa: ASSQVPGGKLF
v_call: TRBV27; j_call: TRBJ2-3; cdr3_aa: ASRLTLLGPFTDTQY
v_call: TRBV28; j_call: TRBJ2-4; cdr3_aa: ASSFQKTGWTKNIQY
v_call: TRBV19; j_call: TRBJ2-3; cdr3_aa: ASRFGSWIGTDTQY
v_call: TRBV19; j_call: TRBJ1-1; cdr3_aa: ASSIRGKAF
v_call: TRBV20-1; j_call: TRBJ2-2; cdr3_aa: SARATSGPTGELF
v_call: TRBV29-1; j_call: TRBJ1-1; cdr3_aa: SVEEGSVNTEAF
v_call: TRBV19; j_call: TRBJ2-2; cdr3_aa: ASSMGSSPGELF
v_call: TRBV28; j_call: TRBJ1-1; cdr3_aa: ASIGTAPMNTEAF
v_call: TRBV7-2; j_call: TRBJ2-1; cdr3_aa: ASSSSWTGGNEQF
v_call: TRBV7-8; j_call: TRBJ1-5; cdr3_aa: ASSPGNQPQH
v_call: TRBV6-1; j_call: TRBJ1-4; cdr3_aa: ASSEARLVRLF
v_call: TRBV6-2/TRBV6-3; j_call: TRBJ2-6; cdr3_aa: ASSTTGTGANVLT
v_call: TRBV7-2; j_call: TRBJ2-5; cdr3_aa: ASSTQTGGGETQY
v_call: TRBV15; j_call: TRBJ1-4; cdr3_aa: ATSRDGGKTNEKLF
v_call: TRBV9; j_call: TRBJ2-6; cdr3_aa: ASSETGLALLSSGANVLT
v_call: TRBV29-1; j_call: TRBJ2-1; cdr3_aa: SVGRARPSDRQF